The 14 T cell receptor beta chains in this list originate from one sample, sequenced in a study of shared clonotypes between healthy human individuals. Sequencing used immunoSEQ multiplex PCR; TCRdb keeps in-frame clones, though not all of them. The sample comprises about 1.5 million clones, approximately 98% of which are singletons, and 0.4% to 0.55% rests with the top ten. The sequenced material came from naive CD4+ T cells sorted from blood. Regarding subset: CD45RA+ positively selected. The receptors come from a man between 25 and 39 years old in good health.

The rearrangement uses TRBV6-1 and TRBJ1-1, with no clear D. The V gene's germline CDR1 is MNHNS and CDR2 SASEGT. Trimming cost V 1 base and J 8 bases, with 8 bases left between them. This CDR3 is built from 12 residues. Written as DNA, the CDR3 is TGTGCCAGCAGTGAAGGGGATAGGGAAGCTTTCTTT. Translation gives CASSEGDREAFF.

V and J are TRBV7-9 and TRBJ2-1; 9 nucleotides line up with TRBD1. CDR1 is SEHNR and CDR2 is FQNEAQ in the germline V gene (reference sequence). The CDR3 runs to 15 residues. After removal of 0 bases from V and 9 bases from J, the junction contained 6 bases not matched to a gene. DNA for the CDR3: TGTGCCAGCAGCTTAGCGGGACAGGGCCAAGGTGAGCAGTTCTTC. Its protein is CASSLAGQGQGEQFF.

V usage is TRBV6-4 and J usage is TRBJ1-1; D is unresolved. Germline lookup yields CDR1 MRHNA and CDR2 SNTAGT. The V end was cut by 8 bases, the J end by 4 bases, with 14 bases between. The CDR3 has 13 amino acids. CDR3 loop: CASSRDLGTEAFF. The CDR3 nucleotides read TGTGCCAGCTCGCGTGACCTCGGCACTGAAGCTTTCTTT.

In DNA form, the CDR3 reads TGTGCCAGCAGCTTGTCACCTAGCGGGGCCTCCTACAATGAGCAGTTCTTC. Translation gives CASSLSPSGASYNEQFF. The rearrangement links TRBV7-2 to TRBJ2-1; 9 bases fit TRBD2. V gave up 3 bases and J gave up 0 bases; unmatched junction bases: 6. Germline V CDR1 and CDR2: SGHTA, FQGNSA. The CDR3 loop spans 17 amino acids.

The chain uses TRBV28 and TRBJ2-7, with 9 bases lining up with TRBD1. CDR1 is MDHEN, CDR2 SYDVKM, per germline. Germline trimming cut 3 bases from V and 6 bases from J; bases unmatched to any gene: 6. The CDR3 has 14 residues. CDR3 nucleotide sequence: TGTGCCAGCAGTTTTAGGGACAGGGATCGCGAGCAGTACTTC. Its translation is CASSFRDRDREQYF. The full variable domain, with the rest looked up from reference TRBV28 and TRBJ2-7, is DVKVTQSSRYLVKRTGEKVFLECVQDMDHENMFWYRQDPGLGLRLIYFSYDVKMKEKGDIPEGYSVSREKKERFSLILESASTNQTSMYLCASSFRDRDREQYFGPGTRLTVT.

This clone is a singleton in its sample. The V call is TRBV5-1, the J call TRBJ1-1; possible D gene TRBD1, 6 bases. Germline V gene data show CDR1 as SGHRS and CDR2 as YFSETQ. This CDR3 is 18 amino acids long. Deletions cut 0 bases from V and 0 bases from J, with 18 bases between. CDR3 sequence reads: CASSLVGSGGLMNTEAFF. The CDR3 DNA sequence: TGCGCCAGCAGCTTGGTCGGATCGGGGGGCCTTATGAACACTGAAGCTTTCTTT. The full variable domain, rest sourced from reference TRBV5-1 and TRBJ1-1, is KAGVTQTPRYLIKTRGQQVTLSCSPISGHRSVSWYQQTPGQGLQFLFEYFSETQRNKGNFPGRFSGRQFSNSRSEMNVSTLELGDSALYLCASSLVGSGGLMNTEAFFGQGTRLTVV.

V gene TRBV18 combines with J gene TRBJ2-7; TRBD2 might be the D (5 bases). Trimming left V 3 bases short and J 0 bases short, with 18 bases between. Germline V gene lookup returns CDR1 KGHSH and CDR2 LQKENI. The CDR3 totals 17 residues. The CDR3: CASSPVSGRGSSYEQYF. CDR3 bases: TGTGCCAGCTCACCGGTATCGGGTCGAGGGAGCTCCTACGAGCAGTACTTC.

The chain is built from TRBV29-1 and TRBJ1-2; 7 positions agree with TRBD1. The CDR3 is 13 residues long. Germline-derived CDR1 and CDR2 are SQVTM and ANQGSEA. J lost 3 bases, V lost 8 bases, and 9 bases had no gene match. Here the CDR3 DNA reads TGCAGCATCCCGACCAGGGGGTACTATGGCTACACCTTC. Its protein product is CSIPTRGYYGYTF.

V usage is TRBV28 and J usage is TRBJ1-2, with TRBD1 as a possible D gene (6 bases). Germline V gives CDR1 MDHEN, CDR2 SYDVKM. V was clipped by 2 bases and J by 4 bases, with 14 bases between them. This CDR3 has 15 amino acids. Written as DNA, the CDR3 is TGTGCCAGCAGTTTACCCGCGGGACACTTCTATGGCTACACCTTC. This codes for CASSLPAGHFYGYTF.

The V gene is TRBV19, the J gene TRBJ2-1; 10 nucleotides match TRBD2. CDR1 LNHDA and CDR2 SQIVND come from the germline V gene (reference sequence). The CDR3 runs to 15 residues. Trimming at V came to 6 bases and at J to 4 bases, leaving 6 bases not matched to a gene. CDR3 sequence (DNA): TGTGCCAGTAGGGTAGCGGGGGGTAGATACAATGAGCAGTTCTTC. Residues: CASRVAGGRYNEQFF. Combining the CDR3 with reference TRBV19 and TRBJ2-1 gives the whole variable domain DGGITQSPKYLFRKEGQNVTLSCEQNLNHDAMYWYRQDPGQGLRLIYYSQIVNDFQKGDIAEGYSVSREKKESFPLTVTSAQKNPTAFYLCASRVAGGRYNEQFFGPGTRLTVL.

The V gene is TRBV28, the J gene TRBJ1-5, with D perhaps TRBD1 (6 bases). This CDR3 has 13 amino acids. Trimming cost V 8 bases and J 6 bases, with 14 bases left between them. Germline CDR1 and CDR2: MDHEN and SYDVKM. Here the CDR3 DNA reads TGTGCCAGCCGTGGGGGGGGCGGTCAGCCCCAGCATTTT. It translates to CASRGGGGQPQHF.

This chain uses TRBV12-5 with TRBJ2-3, with a weak D call TRBD1 (5 bases). Germline V CDR1 and CDR2: LGHNT, FRNRAP. V was pared by 2 bases and J by 0 bases, with 9 bases between. This CDR3 contains 15 residues. CDR3 DNA sequence: TGTGCTAGTGGTTTGCTCCAGGGTAGCACAGATACGCAGTATTTT. It is translated as CASGLLQGSTDTQYF. Looking up the rest from reference TRBV12-5 and TRBJ2-3 gives the full variable domain: DARVTQTPRHKVTEMGQEVTMRCQPILGHNTVFWYRQTMMQGLELLAYFRNRAPLDDSGMPKDRFSAEMPDATLATLKIQPSEPRDSAVYFCASGLLQGSTDTQYFGPGTRLTVL.

CDR3 DNA: TGTGCCAGCAGTGGTAGGACAGGGGTGACCCAGTACTTC. Translating gives CASSGRTGVTQYF. The chain joins TRBV2 to TRBJ2-5, with 9 positions matching TRBD1. Trimming at V came to 4 bases and at J to 7 bases, leaving 4 bases not matched to a gene. CDR1 SNHLY and CDR2 FYNNEI come from the germline V gene. This CDR3 spans 13 amino acids.

This chain connects TRBV19 to TRBJ1-5; 10 bases map to TRBD1. The germline CDR1 and CDR2 sequences are LNHDA and SQIVND (reference sequence). The V segment lost 3 bases and the J segment 6 bases; nucleotides outside the gene matches: 8. There are 16 residues in the CDR3. The CDR3 DNA is TGTGCCAGTAGTATGGGTAGGACAGGGGGTATTCAGCCCCAGCATTTT. Residues: CASSMGRTGGIQPQHF.